This TCR beta chain was recovered during a study of T cell repertoires in cytomegalovirus infection. TCRdb used MiXCR to reprocess the reads, holding one entry per CDR3 protein. The table includes around 750,000 distinct CDR3 sequences, around a third detected once. Study-wide results and caveats: Using cumulative public TCR beta family frequency, the authors identified those who carried CMV together with the relevant HLA.

As to this clonotype: Its antigen remains unidentified.

The CDR3 contains 14 residues. Trimming cost V 4 bases and J 5 bases, with 10 bases left between them. Germline loops: CDR1 KGHDR, CDR2 SFDVKD. The sample in question was cultured CD8+ T cells from PBMCs, obtained from culture after CMV antigen stimulation. This TCR was sampled from a human donor in good health (CMV status not recorded). Some clones in this sample may be carry-over from other donors' samples. This chain joins TRBV24-1 and TRBJ1-4, with a possible D match to TRBD1 (6 bases). CDR3 nucleotide sequence: TGTGCCACCAGTGAACAGGACAGCAATGAAAAACTGTTTTTT. This codes for CATSEQDSNEKLFF.